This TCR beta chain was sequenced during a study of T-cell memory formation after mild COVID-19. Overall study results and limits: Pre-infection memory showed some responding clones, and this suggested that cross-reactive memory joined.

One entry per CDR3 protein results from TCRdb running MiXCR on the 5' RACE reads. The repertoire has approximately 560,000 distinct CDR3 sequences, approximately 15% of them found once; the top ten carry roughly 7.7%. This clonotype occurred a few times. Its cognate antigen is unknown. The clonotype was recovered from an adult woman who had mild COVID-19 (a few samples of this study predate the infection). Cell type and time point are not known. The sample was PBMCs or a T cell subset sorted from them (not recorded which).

CDR3 residues: CASSLGGRYQETQYF. In DNA, the CDR3 is TGCGCCAGCAGCTTGGGGGGCAGGTACCAAGAGACCCAGTACTTC. The chain links TRBV5-1 to TRBJ2-5; a weak D match, TRBD1 (5 bases). Germline values: CDR1 SGHRS, CDR2 YFSETQ. V was shortened by 0 bases and J by 0 bases, with 9 bases between the two germline ends. There are 15 residues in the CDR3.